This T cell receptor (beta chain) was recovered during a study of CD8+CD57+ T cells in acquired aplastic anemia. Study context: Healthy donors yielded 9.5 million to 11 million CD4+ cell reads on average.

TCR beta VDJ combinations and CDR3 sequences were profiled from genomic DNA. One entry per CDR3 protein, called by TCRdb with MiXCR from the reads. Of roughly 58,000 distinct CDR3 sequences in the sample, under 55% are singletons; the top ten hold about 2.5%. At least ten counts were recorded for this clonotype. CDR1 SGDLS and CDR2 YYNGEE come from the germline V gene. The V and J ends lost 0 bases and 4 bases, in that order; junction bases with no gene match: 6. This CDR3 contains 15 residues. The sample consisted of sorted CD4+, CD8+, or CD8+CD57+ T cells (not recorded which) from PBMCs. The source of this sequence is a human donor in good health, serving as a control. The V and J genes are TRBV9 and TRBJ2-5, with 7 positions matching TRBD1. Here the CDR3 reads CASSVGTGVVETQYF. DNA for the CDR3: TGTGCCAGCAGCGTAGGTACAGGGGTTGTAGAGACCCAGTACTTC.